Following are 28 T cell receptor beta chains from one sample sequenced in a study of blood T cells in healthy people across ages. For the second PCR, which ran for about 6 to 11 cycles, a sample-barcoded 5' primer and a J-beta primer mix were used. TCRdb processed the 5' RACE reads anew with MiXCR; each CDR3 protein has one entry. This table has 1.5 million to 2 million distinct CDR3 sequences, 35% to 50% appearing once. The sample taken for sequencing was blood. Source of these receptors: a human donor in good health.

The rearrangement uses TRBV28 and TRBJ2-4; D assignment may be TRBD1 or TRBD2 (5 bases each). The DNA matches TRBJ2-7 better at its end, which makes the J call doubtful. This CDR3 region has 16 residues. The germline gives CDR1 MDHEN, CDR2 SYDVKM. The CDR3 nucleotides read TGTGCCAGCAGTTTTGGGTACCGCCAGGGAGACTACGAGCAGTACTTC. It encodes CASSFGYRQGDYEQYF.

This clonotype turned up a few times. The chain is built from TRBV5-1 and TRBJ2-5, with D unresolved. V was clipped by 0 bases and J by 3 bases, with 12 bases between them. This CDR3 spans 15 amino acids. Germline-derived CDR1 and CDR2 are SGHRS and YFSETQ. The CDR3 loop reads CASSLEALREETQYF. DNA of the CDR3: TGCGCCAGCAGCTTGGAGGCCCTAAGGGAAGAGACCCAGTACTTC.

Notes on this clonotype: This may come from a read error, since a much larger clone is one base off. The chain links TRBV6-2 or TRBV6-3 to TRBJ1-2, with D hard to call. CDR1 is MNHEY and CDR2 is SVGEGT in the germline V gene. Trimming shortened V by 10 bases and J by 0 bases, and 9 bases separated the two germline ends. This CDR3 spans 12 amino acids. This CDR3 reads CANIGANYGYTF. The CDR3 DNA reads as TGTGCCAACATCGGAGCTAACTATGGCTACACCTTC.

This clonotype has only one observation. The chain combines TRBV6-5 with TRBJ2-1; D might be TRBD1 (6 bases). CDR3 size: 14 residues. Germline V lookup: CDR1 MNHEY, CDR2 SVGAGI. V gave up 9 bases and J gave up 7 bases, with 19 bases separating them. The CDR3 sequence is CASRRPGDGNEQFF. In DNA form, the CDR3 reads TGTGCCAGTCGTCGGCCAGGGGATGGAAATGAGCAGTTCTTC.

The rearrangement joins TRBV7-6 to TRBJ2-7; no reliable D call. Trimming left V 5 bases short and J 0 bases short, with 11 bases between. The CDR3 consists of 14 residues. Germline CDR1 SGHVS, CDR2 FNYEAQ. The CDR3 nucleotides are TGTGCCAGCAGCCCTTTAACCCACTCCTACGAGCAGTACTTC. Protein sequence: CASSPLTHSYEQYF.

J is TRBJ1-2 and V is TRBV7-2; D is perhaps TRBD1 (5 bases). The CDR3 runs 15 residues. The V end lost 1 base, the J end lost 4 bases, and 13 bases lay between the germline ends. The germline gives CDR1 SGHTA, CDR2 FQGNSA. In nucleotides, the CDR3 is TGTGCCAGCAGCTTAGAGTCCAGGGCCGCCTATGGCTACACCTTC. Residues: CASSLESRAAYGYTF.

As to this clonotype: Mismatch with germline at one junction end may stem from a read error. V usage is TRBV3-1 and J usage is TRBJ2-2, with D tentatively TRBD1 (5 bases). This CDR3 is 16 amino acids long. CDR1 LGHDT and CDR2 YNNKEL come from the germline V gene (reference sequence). This CDR3 is CASSQARQQNTGELFF. The DNA of the CDR3 is TGTGCCAGCAGCCAAGCCCGACAGCAGAACACTGGGGAGCTGTTTTTT.

The chain uses TRBV9 and TRBJ2-5; 10 positions match TRBD2. Germline lookup yields CDR1 SGDLS and CDR2 YYNGEE. The junction had 6 bases not matched to a gene; V was cut back by 0 bases and J by 1 base. This CDR3 comprises 17 residues. CDR3 bases: TGTGCCAGCAGCGTAGGGGCTAGCGGGGGACTCCAAGAGACCCAGTACTTC. Translated, it gives CASSVGASGGLQETQYF.

This clonotype has only a few counts. This rearrangement joins TRBV5-1 to TRBJ2-1; TRBD1 aligns across 9 bases. This CDR3 region has 15 residues. Germline V gene sequence: CDR1 SGHRS, CDR2 YFSETQ. V lost 3 bases and J lost 8; bases outside the gene matches: 9. The CDR3 DNA sequence: TGCGCCAGCAGCTATGGACAGGGGAGTCTGGATGAGCAGTTCTTC. Translation: CASSYGQGSLDEQFF.

The chain recombines TRBV7-8 with TRBJ2-1; TRBD1 aligns across 7 bases. The CDR3 has 13 residues. Unmatched junction bases numbered 4, after V lost 7 bases and J lost 4 bases. Germline values: CDR1 SGHVS, CDR2 FQNEAQ. The CDR3 here is CASNQGDYNEQFF. The CDR3 DNA follows: TGTGCCAGCAACCAGGGGGATTACAATGAGCAGTTCTTC.

The rearrangement links TRBV19 to TRBJ2-3, with 8 bases identical to TRBD2. Germline CDR1 reads LNHDA; CDR2 reads SQIVND (reference sequence). Trimming removed 1 base from V and 0 bases from J; junction bases left unmatched: 3. The CDR3 sequence is 16 residues long. CDR3 sequence: CASSIVGGASTDTQYF. CDR3 in DNA: TGTGCCAGTAGTATAGTCGGGGGGGCCAGCACAGATACGCAGTATTTT.

The table lists this clonotype with a few counts. The chain joins TRBV6-5 to TRBJ2-7; D is unresolved. This CDR3 spans 17 amino acids. The germline V and J ends were trimmed by 2 bases and 2 bases, with 19 bases remaining between them. Germline V gene sequence: CDR1 MNHEY, CDR2 SVGAGI. CDR3 sequence: CASSYEAPRIFPYEQYF. CDR3 nucleotide sequence: TGTGCCAGCAGTTACGAAGCCCCTAGGATATTCCCCTACGAGCAGTACTTC.

The chain recombines TRBV20-1 with TRBJ2-1; tentative D call: TRBD1 (6 bases). The J call may be incorrect, as the DNA end agrees better with TRBJ2-7. This CDR3 comprises 15 residues. Germline V gene data show CDR1 as DFQATT and CDR2 as SNEGSKA (reference sequence). CDR3 coding DNA: TGCAGTGCTATAGACAGGATCCTAGGTCTCTACGAGCAGTACTTC. Translation: CSAIDRILGLYEQYF.

This clonotype was observed a few times. This chain uses TRBV4-3 with TRBJ2-5, with TRBD1 identical over 9 bases. The germline V gene has CDR1 LGHNA and CDR2 YSLEER. This CDR3 is 15 amino acids long. V lost 0 bases, J lost 7 bases, and 6 bases stayed unmatched. The CDR3 nucleotides read TGCGCCAGCAGCCAAGAGCAGGACAGGGGAGGGACCCAGTACTTC. This codes for CASSQEQDRGGTQYF.

A few counts support this clonotype. This chain uses TRBV7-2 with TRBJ1-2; 7 bases match TRBD1. Germline V lookup: CDR1 SGHTA, CDR2 FQGNSA. The V and J ends lost 10 bases and 3 bases, in that order; junction bases with no gene match: 11. CDR3 length: 14 amino acids. The DNA of the CDR3 is TGTGCCATCACGACAGGGTTCTTGGACTATGGCTACACCTTC. Protein sequence: CAITTGFLDYGYTF.

This clonotype was detected many times. This rearrangement joins TRBV11-2 to TRBJ2-5; perhaps TRBD2 as D (5 bases). Trimming stripped 2 bases from V and 4 bases from J, with 8 bases between. The length of the CDR3 is 13 residues. CDR1 and CDR2 from the germline V gene are SGHAT and FQNNGV. The DNA of the CDR3 is TGTGCCAGCAGCTTACGGCTAGCAGAGACCCAGTACTTC. It specifies CASSLRLAETQYF.

This clonotype is a singleton in its sample. The chain has TRBV29-1 and TRBJ1-1; no firm D call. The CDR3 extends over 12 amino acids. Trimming pared 7 bases from V and 1 base from J, leaving 10 bases between. The germline CDR1 and CDR2 sequences are SQVTM and ANQGSEA. The CDR3 loop reads CSEVRTNTEAFF. In DNA, the CDR3 is TGCAGCGAGGTACGAACGAACACTGAAGCTTTCTTT.

This clonotype was seen a few times. The gene calls are TRBV7-8 and TRBJ2-1; maybe TRBD2 (7 bases). Germline V CDR1 and CDR2: SGHVS, FQNEAQ. This CDR3 contains 15 residues. V dropped 5 bases and J dropped 2 bases, with 13 bases sitting between them. The CDR3 region is CASSRRGATYNEQFF. The CDR3 nucleotides read TGTGCCAGCAGCCGACGGGGGGCGACCTACAATGAGCAGTTCTTC. The full variable domain, in which reference TRBV7-8 and TRBJ2-1 provide the parts outside the CDR3, is GAGVSQSPRYKVAKRGQDVALRCDPISGHVSLFWYQQALGQGPEFLTYFQNEAQLDKSGLPSDRFFAERPEGSVSTLKIQRTQQEDSAVYLCASSRRGATYNEQFFGPGTRLTVL.

This chain joins TRBV29-1 and TRBJ2-1; D ambiguous. This CDR3 comprises 9 residues. Trimming removed 7 bases at V and 9 bases at J, with 7 bases between. Germline lookup yields CDR1 SQVTM and CDR2 ANQGSEA. In nucleotides, the CDR3 is TGCAGCGCAGGCCGTGAGCAGTTCTTC. Encoded protein: CSAGREQFF.

This chain joins TRBV27 and TRBJ2-4; 8 bases map to TRBD1. The CDR3 runs to 13 residues. The trim removed 4 bases at V and 14 bases at J, leaving 10 bases unmatched. The germline gives CDR1 MNHEY, CDR2 SMNVEV (reference sequence). The DNA for the CDR3 is TGTGCCAGCAGTTCCGGGACAGGACTGGAGGAGTACTTC. Translated, it gives CASSSGTGLEEYF.

The chain uses TRBV4-3 and TRBJ1-1, with D tentatively TRBD1 (5 bases). Germline V gene data show CDR1 as LGHNA and CDR2 as YSLEER. CDR3 size: 16 residues. V lost 0 bases and J lost 6, with 17 bases in between. In DNA form, the CDR3 reads TGCGCCAGCAGCCAAGAGCCCCCCGGGCGGGGGTCTGAAGCTTTCTTT. Protein sequence: CASSQEPPGRGSEAFF.

There are a few counts of this clonotype. This chain connects TRBV12-3 or TRBV12-4 to TRBJ1-2; D remains unclear. Trimming left V 6 bases short and J 5 bases short, with 16 bases between. The CDR3 contains 14 residues. CDR3 DNA: TGTGCCAGCAGGCTCGAGGGTGTAGGATATGGCTACACCTTC. This encodes CASRLEGVGYGYTF.

This rearrangement joins TRBV4-2 to TRBJ2-4; 13 bases line up with TRBD2. Germline V gene lookup returns CDR1 LGHNA and CDR2 YNFKEQ. The V and J ends lost 4 bases and 13 bases, in that order; junction bases with no gene match: 13. The CDR3 loop spans 16 amino acids. The CDR3 DNA reads TGTGCCAGCAGCCCTTGGACTAGCGGGGGTTACAATGAGCAGTACTTC. The encoded protein is CASSPWTSGGYNEQYF.

This sequence joins TRBV3-1 and TRBJ2-5; D might be TRBD2 (5 bases). Germline V lookup: CDR1 LGHDT, CDR2 YNNKEL (reference sequence). This CDR3 is built from 14 residues. V was pared by 1 base and J by 5 bases, with 11 bases between. The CDR3 is CASSQASRGETQYF. The CDR3 DNA reads as TGTGCCAGCAGCCAAGCTAGCAGAGGGGAGACCCAGTACTTC.

This chain uses TRBV6-2 or TRBV6-3 with TRBJ2-5; 14 nucleotides align to TRBD2. Looked up from germline, CDR1 is MNHEY and CDR2 is SVGEGT. V shed 2 bases, J shed 13 bases, and the junction held 18 bases outside the gene matches. The CDR3 is made up of 18 amino acids. The CDR3, as DNA: TGTGCCAGCAGTTACCATGGACTAGCGGGGGGCCAGGCGAATGAGCGGTACTTC. It yields the protein CASSYHGLAGGQANERYF.

The chain uses TRBV4-2 and TRBJ2-1; tentatively, D is TRBD1 (6 bases). Looked up from germline, CDR1 is LGHNA and CDR2 is YNFKEQ. The germline V and J ends were trimmed by 0 bases and 10 bases, with 16 bases remaining between them. The CDR3 covers 15 residues. CDR3 loop: CASSQEVQGRPEQFF. The DNA of the CDR3 is TGTGCCAGCAGCCAAGAGGTTCAGGGGCGCCCCGAGCAGTTCTTC.

This clonotype was observed a few times. J is TRBJ2-3 and V is TRBV4-3, with D tentatively TRBD1 or TRBD2 (5 bases each). CDR3 length equals 12 residues. With 0 bases removed from V and 8 bases from J, the gap between germline ends came to 6 bases. From germline, CDR1 is LGHNA and CDR2 YSLEER. CDR3 residues: CASSQEGVTQYF. DNA of the CDR3: TGCGCCAGCAGCCAAGAGGGGGTTACGCAGTATTTT.

The chain recombines TRBV6-2 or TRBV6-3 with TRBJ1-1; 7 positions match TRBD1. V shed 6 bases and J 5 bases; nucleotides not matched to a gene: 9. Germline CDR1 MNHEY, CDR2 SVGEGT. This CDR3 contains 14 residues. Here the CDR3 reads CASRYTGARTEAFF. CDR3 sequence (DNA): TGTGCCAGCAGATATACAGGGGCGAGAACTGAAGCTTTCTTT.